This T cell receptor (beta chain) was sequenced during a study of follicular helper T cells after annual influenza vaccination. Time point meaning: 2014-2015 season, pre-vaccination. Germline loops: CDR1 LNHDA, CDR2 SQIVND (reference sequence). The V and J ends lost 7 bases and 1 base respectively, with 16 bases between them. There are 15 residues in the CDR3. Clones were read by immunoSEQ multiplex PCR, and TCRdb kept only the in-frame ones, dropping some. The sample lists just under 9,000 clones; more than 65% were seen once. The clonotype comes from an adult who received the influenza vaccine. The sample was CXCR5+ CD38- circulating T follicular helper cells from blood, taken on the day of influenza vaccination. Subset denoted: circulating Tfh, non-naive CD4+CXCR5+PD-1+ (ICOS+CD38+ or ICOS-CD38-). This rearrangement joins TRBV19 to TRBJ1-1, with a weak D call TRBD1 (5 bases). CDR3 residues: CASTPRWGRNTEAFF. Here the CDR3 DNA reads TGTGCCAGTACCCCCCGGTGGGGCAGGAACACTGAAGCTTTCTTT.